The entry that follows covers one T cell receptor (beta chain) sequence. Its cognate antigen has yet to be identified. No much larger clonotype is one base removed from it; base qualities were not supplied. From the germline V gene, CDR1 is SGHRS and CDR2 is YFSETQ. The germline V end is reduced by 1 base and the J end by 4 bases; junction bases left unmatched: 8. Including the terminal cysteine and phenylalanine, the CDR3 comprises 16 residues. The entry retains the CDR3 DNA only, 48 bases that are in frame from base 1. The sample belongs to a study of blood T cell repertoires in COVID-19 (dated by TCRdb to the early 2020s). About the full investigation: Collaborator samples came from the United States, Italy and Spain and covered acute and convalescent phases of COVID-19. The material from the prospective study consisted of cDNA or gDNA derived from T cells, B-cell-depleted T cells, or PBMCs. Subjects who had been exposed to COVID-19, were actively infected with it, or had recovered from it provided the deeply sampled blood TCRbeta repertoires that made up the dataset. A freely available public database, intended as a resource for researchers studying the immune response to SARS-CoV-2, is where the repertoires were released. The samples were drawn from the first 160 participants of the ongoing ImmuneRACE study and from 950 to 1,500 subjects provided by 6 global collaborators. The sample metadata nearly always contained a de-identified subject ID, COVID-19 status, age in years and sex. Where available, HLA class I and class II types were obtained from metadata supplied by the sample provider rather than from assay-based typing.

Whole blood was collected in K2EDTA tubes by collaborating institutions according to the institutions' own protocols. For TCRbeta analysis, collaborators shipped samples as frozen whole blood, isolated PBMCs, or DNA extracted from either of those sample types. The immunoSEQ Assay, a bias-controlled multiplex PCR, was used to amplify TCRbeta CDR3 regions from genomic DNA. The study's processing was this. The number of nucleated cells in each sample was estimated from the amplification of reference gene primers within the assay. To quantify the absolute abundance of each unique TCRbeta CDR3 rearrangement, sequence reads were collapsed and filtered. For each sample, productive Simpson clonality was calculated by taking the square root of Simpson's diversity index across productive rearrangements. In TCRdb, the immuneACCESS table is reduced to in-frame sequences with V and J assigned. These tables do not hold every clone; where another copy was compared, an unresolved V gene accounts for under half, and the others remain unexplained. The V and J calls and clone size were taken over from that table, and D and trimming were inferred from the DNA. Recorded for this sample are about 100,000 clones; 91% of them occurred a single time. The ten most abundant clones make up 15% to 20% of the sample.

Overall study outcomes, separate from this receptor: Clinical and demographic metadata were provided uncurated, with the amount varying by source and participant.

This sequence uses TRBV5-1 and TRBJ2-3, with 8 bases aligning to TRBD1. This receptor was obtained from a man over 45 with acute or convalescent COVID-19. Input material: peripheral blood. The CDR3 has the sequence CASSLSRTGRSDTQYF. The nucleotide sequence reads as follows: TGCGCCAGCAGCTTGTCCCGGACAGGGCGGTCAGATACGCAGTATTTT.